The sequence of this T cell receptor beta chain was determined in a study of cytomegalovirus exposure and HLA in healthy donors. V lost 5 bases and J 3 bases, leaving 11 bases between the germline ends. There are 13 residues in the CDR3. Looked up from germline, CDR1 is SGHVS and CDR2 is FQNEAQ. This table comes from immunoSEQ multiplex PCR, and its TCRdb copy is limited to in-frame clones, with some not included. Seen here are about 69,000 clones, 96% observed once, and the top ten hold around 5%. The chain employs TRBV7-8 and TRBJ2-7; tentatively, D is TRBD1 (6 bases). This receptor was taken from a woman between 18 and 29 years old in good health and CMV-seropositive. Sequencing input: PBMCs. In DNA form, the CDR3 reads TGTGCCAGCAGCCGGACAGTATACTACGAGCAGTACTTC. It is translated as CASSRTVYYEQYF.